These T cell receptor beta chains were read from a single sample in a study of metastatic and nonmetastatic thyroid tumors. TCRdb re-processed the PCR reads through MiXCR. This table holds roughly 3,000 clones, roughly 26% found once. Sequences were obtained from tumor tissue. These TCRs come from a female donor with papillary thyroid cancer or a benign thyroid nodule (not recorded which). Some clones in this sample may be carry-over from other donors' samples. Each CDR3 is given with its conserved first and last residue. The order of the fields is V gene, CDR3 length, D gene, clone size, J gene, CDR3 protein, CDR3 DNA. The D gene is left open where the match is weak. A row's size may be missing; if present it is once, few, many or a size class.

TRBV27	13	NA	NA	TRBJ1-2	CASSEGTGYGYTF	TGTGCCAGCAGTGAGGGTACCGGCTATGGCTACACCTTC
TRBV27	13	NA	NA	TRBJ1-1	CASILSVGVQTFF	TGTGCCAGCATTTTGAGTGTGGGGGTACAAACTTTCTTC
TRBV12-3/TRBV12-4	12	NA	few	TRBJ1-2	CASTYGGGGYTF	TGTGCCAGCACCTACGGAGGGGGAGGCTACACCTTC
TRBV11-2	15	NA	NA	TRBJ1-2	CASSLEFGAAYGYTF	TGTGCCAGCAGCTTAGAGTTTGGGGCGGCCTATGGCTACACCTTC
TRBV20-1	15	TRBD2	medium-sized	TRBJ2-5	CSARDWGGRVETQYF	TGCAGTGCTAGAGATTGGGGCGGGAGGGTAGAGACCCAGTACTTC
TRBV19	18	TRBD1	medium-sized	TRBJ2-6	CASSMDRRRTPGANVLTF	TGTGCCAGTAGTATGGACAGGAGGAGAACACCTGGGGCCAACGTCCTGACTTTC
TRBV20-1	14	TRBD2	NA	TRBJ2-7	CSARELAGVDEQYF	TGCAGTGCTAGAGAACTAGCGGGAGTTGACGAGCAGTACTTC
TRBV6-5	13	NA	few	TRBJ1-2	CASSYSRGEGYTF	TGTGCCAGCAGTTACTCGCGAGGCGAGGGCTACACCTTC
TRBV6-4	15	NA	medium-sized	TRBJ2-3	CASSDGGLRTDTQYF	TGTGCCAGCAGTGACGGGGGGTTACGCACAGATACGCAGTATTTT
TRBV11-2	15	TRBD1	NA	TRBJ2-1	CASSYDRGSYNEQFF	TGTGCCAGCAGCTACGACAGGGGTTCCTACAACGAGCAGTTCTTC